This TCR beta chain was identified in a study of blood T cell repertoires in COVID-19. Cohort 3 recovery required two negative PCRs, clearance, or symptom resolution. The data were produced by immunoSEQ multiplex PCR, yet TCRdb's version contains in-frame clones alone and is incomplete. The sample carries approximately 480,000 clones, 75% to 90% recorded once. CDR3 length: 14 residues. Germline V gene lookup returns CDR1 SGHVS and CDR2 FQNEAQ. The V gene end was trimmed by 5 bases and the J gene end by 4 bases; junction bases not matched to a gene: 3. The sequencing input was PBMCs or T cells enriched from blood (not recorded which). The rearrangement joins TRBV7-8 to TRBJ1-2; TRBD1 matches 11 bases. This receptor was taken from a woman aged 18-29 years who had recovered from COVID-19. CDR3 sequence reads: CASSRDRGAYGYTF. The CDR3 DNA reads TGTGCCAGCAGCCGGGACAGGGGGGCCTATGGCTACACCTTC. Combining the CDR3 with reference TRBV7-8 and TRBJ1-2 gives the whole variable domain GAGVSQSPRYKVAKRGQDVALRCDPISGHVSLFWYQQALGQGPEFLTYFQNEAQLDKSGLPSDRFFAERPEGSVSTLKIQRTQQEDSAVYLCASSRDRGAYGYTFGSGTRLTVV.